Here is one T cell receptor (beta chain) with its context. These data come from a study of blood T cell repertoires in COVID-19. This table comes from immunoSEQ multiplex PCR, and its TCRdb copy is limited to in-frame clones, with some not included. This sample has approximately 460,000 clones; about 88% occur once, and the top ten carry around 0.9%. The CDR3 is made up of 15 amino acids. The TCR sequence derives from a man in his late teens or twenties with COVID-19, enrolled during active disease. Source material: peripheral blood. The rearrangement uses TRBV21-1 and TRBJ2-7; the table names TRBD1, a call not compared with the DNA. TRBV21-1 has pseudogene status. CDR3 DNA: TGTGCCAGCAGCACCGGACAGGGGGGGTCCTACGAGCAGTACTTC. Its translation: CASSTGQGGSYEQYF.